This T cell receptor (beta chain) was profiled in a study of cytomegalovirus exposure and HLA in healthy donors. V was pared by 5 bases and J by 3 bases, with 10 bases between. The CDR3 contains 13 residues. Germline CDR1 reads MDHEN; CDR2 reads SYDVKM. Though probably carrying unrecorded immune exposures, donors were nominally healthy at sampling. The PCR ran on 60 Vbeta and 13 Jbeta primers. The assay was immunoSEQ multiplex PCR, and TCRdb's table has in-frame clones only and misses some. The data contain some 140,000 clones, approximately 62% of them singletons. This clone was observed a handful of times. Its antigen is still unknown. Whole-study results and caveats: The listing of 160 or so TCR beta chains classed them as cytomegalovirus-associated.

Specimen: PBMCs. The J gene is TRBJ1-2, the V gene TRBV28; D gene ambiguous. The TCR originated in a human donor in good health. This chain's CDR3 is CASSENQDYGYTF. In DNA, the CDR3 is TGTGCCAGCAGTGAAAACCAGGACTATGGCTACACCTTC.